Sequencing of this T cell receptor (beta chain) was carried out in a study of blood T cell repertoires in COVID-19. Study in general: In each case, the material was cDNA or gDNA derived from T cells, B-cell-depleted T cells, or PBMCs.

CDR1 and CDR2 from the germline V gene are MDHEN and SYDVKM. The ends were cut back, 4 bases at V and 7 bases at J, with 11 bases in the middle. The length of the CDR3 is 14 residues. Methods used by the authors: Estimated nucleated cell counts came from reference gene primer amplification. Sequencing was performed with immunoSEQ multiplex PCR; in TCRdb, only in-frame clones are kept and a portion is missing. V and J calls and clone size are as listed in that table; D and trimming were resolved from the DNA. The sample records 400,000 to 550,000 clones, roughly 91% being singletons. The source is a woman aged 25 to 39 with acute or convalescent COVID-19. V is TRBV28 and J is TRBJ1-6, with D unresolved. The sequencing sample was made of peripheral blood. The CDR3 DNA follows: TGTGCCAGCAGTTCGTATAGTCGGAATTCACCCCTCCACTTT. Encoded protein: CASSSYSRNSPLHF.